Sequencing of this TCR beta chain was carried out in a study of STAT5B mutations in CD4+ large granular lymphocyte leukemia. Turning to the study itself: Among healthy controls, a particular HLA allele went with more CDR3 'QG' motifs.

The method was immunoSEQ multiplex PCR; TCRdb's version includes in-frame clones alone and lacks a portion of them. Of about 35,000 clones in the sample, more than 75% were seen once. Per the germline V gene, CDR1 is LNHDA and CDR2 is SQIVND (reference sequence). Trimming left V 3 bases short and J 3 bases short, with 6 bases between. The CDR3 consists of 13 residues. Control samples were healthy donors' buffy coats. This TCR was recovered from a human donor in good health. The specimen was CD4+ T cells from blood buffy coats. V is TRBV19 and J is TRBJ1-3; D perhaps matches TRBD1 (6 bases). CDR3 DNA: TGTGCCAGTAGTATGGGACATGGAAACACCATATATTTT. Amino acid sequence: CASSMGHGNTIYF.